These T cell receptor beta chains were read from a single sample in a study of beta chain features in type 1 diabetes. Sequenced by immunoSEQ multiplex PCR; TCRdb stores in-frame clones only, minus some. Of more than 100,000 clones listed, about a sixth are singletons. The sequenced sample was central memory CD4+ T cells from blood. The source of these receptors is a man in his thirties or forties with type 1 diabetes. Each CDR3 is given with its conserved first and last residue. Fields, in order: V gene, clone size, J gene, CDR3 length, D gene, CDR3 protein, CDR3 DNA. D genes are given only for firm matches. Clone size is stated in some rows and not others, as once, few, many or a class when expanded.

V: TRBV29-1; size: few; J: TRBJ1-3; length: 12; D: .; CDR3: CSVDTNGNTIYF; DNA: TGCAGCGTCGATACGAACGGAAACACCATATATTTT
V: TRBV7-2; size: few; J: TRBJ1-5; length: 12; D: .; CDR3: CASSSENGPQHF; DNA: TGTGCCAGCAGCTCCGAGAACGGGCCCCAGCATTTT
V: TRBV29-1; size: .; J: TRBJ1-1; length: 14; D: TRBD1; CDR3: CSVLQGAGDTEAFF; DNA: TGCAGCGTCTTACAGGGGGCTGGTGACACTGAAGCTTTCTTT
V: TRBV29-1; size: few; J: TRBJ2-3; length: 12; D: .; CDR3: CSVGDHTDTQYF; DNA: TGCAGCGTTGGGGACCACACAGATACGCAGTATTTT
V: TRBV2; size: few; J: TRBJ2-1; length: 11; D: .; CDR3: CASSEHNEQFF; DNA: TGTGCCAGCAGTGAACACAATGAGCAGTTCTTC
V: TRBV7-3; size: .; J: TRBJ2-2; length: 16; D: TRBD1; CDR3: CASSSSDRGRTGELFF; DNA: TGTGCCAGCAGCTCTTCTGACAGGGGGCGAACCGGGGAGCTGTTTTTT
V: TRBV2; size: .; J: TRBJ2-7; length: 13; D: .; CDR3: CASTQTLGYEQYF; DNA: TGTGCCAGCACACAAACTCTGGGCTACGAGCAGTACTTC
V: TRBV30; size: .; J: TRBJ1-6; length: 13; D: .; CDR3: CAWSITGNSPLHF; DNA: TGTGCCTGGAGTATTACAGGGAATTCACCCCTCCACTTT
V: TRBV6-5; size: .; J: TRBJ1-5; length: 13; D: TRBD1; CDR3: CASRSTGAQPQHF; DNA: TGTGCCAGCAGGTCGACAGGGGCTCAGCCCCAGCATTTT
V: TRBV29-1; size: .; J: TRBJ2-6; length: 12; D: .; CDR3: CSARSGANVLTF; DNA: TGCAGCGCTCGATCTGGGGCCAACGTCCTGACTTTC
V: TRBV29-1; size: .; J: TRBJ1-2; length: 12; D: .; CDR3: CSVRTVGMGYTF; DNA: TGCAGCGTGCGGACAGTCGGAATGGGCTACACCTTC
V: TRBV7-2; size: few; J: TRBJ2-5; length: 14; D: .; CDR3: CASSQQGERETQYF; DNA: TGTGCCAGCAGCCAACAGGGAGAGAGGGAGACCCAGTACTTC
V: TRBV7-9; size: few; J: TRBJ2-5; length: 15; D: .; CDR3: CASSPFLGPQETQYF; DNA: TGTGCCAGCAGCCCTTTCCTGGGGCCACAAGAGACCCAGTACTTC
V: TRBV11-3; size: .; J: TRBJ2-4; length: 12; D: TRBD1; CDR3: CASSLSDRVRYF; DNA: TGTGCCAGCAGCTTGTCCGACAGGGTCCGGTACTTC
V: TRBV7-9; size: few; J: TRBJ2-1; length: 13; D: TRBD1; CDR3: CASSLTGANEQFF; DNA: TGTGCCAGCAGCCTTACAGGGGCGAATGAGCAGTTCTTC
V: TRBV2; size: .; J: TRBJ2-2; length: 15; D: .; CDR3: CASAPPTANTGELFF; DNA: TGTGCCAGCGCTCCCCCGACGGCGAACACCGGGGAGCTGTTTTTT
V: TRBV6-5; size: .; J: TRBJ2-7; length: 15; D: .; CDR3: CASSYSGVLPYEQYF; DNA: TGTGCCAGCAGTTATTCGGGGGTCCTCCCCTACGAGCAGTACTTC
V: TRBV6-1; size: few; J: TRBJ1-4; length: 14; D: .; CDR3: CASTRGTTNEKLFF; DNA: TGTGCCAGCACCCGCGGGACAACTAATGAAAAACTGTTTTTT
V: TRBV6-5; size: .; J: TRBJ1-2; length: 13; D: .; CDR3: CASRATGPYGYTF; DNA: TGTGCCAGCCGCGCGACCGGGCCGTATGGCTACACCTTC
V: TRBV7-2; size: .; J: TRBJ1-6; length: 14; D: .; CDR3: CASSLDAGQGPLHF; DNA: TGTGCCAGCAGCTTAGATGCGGGACAAGGCCCCCTCCACTTT
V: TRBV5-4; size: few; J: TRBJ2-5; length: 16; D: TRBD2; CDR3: CASSLDPAGAGETQYF; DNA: TGTGCCAGCAGCTTGGATCCAGCGGGGGCCGGGGAGACCCAGTACTTC
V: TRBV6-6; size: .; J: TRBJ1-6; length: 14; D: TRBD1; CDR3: CASSLGTVGSPLHF; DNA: TGTGCCAGCAGTCTCGGGACAGTAGGTTCACCCCTCCACTTT
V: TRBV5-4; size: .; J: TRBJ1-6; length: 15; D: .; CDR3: CASSLSEGLNSPLHF; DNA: TGTGCCAGCAGCTTGAGTGAGGGGTTAAATTCACCCCTCCACTTT
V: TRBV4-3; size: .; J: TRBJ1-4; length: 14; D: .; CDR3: CASSQDQEGGKLFF; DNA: TGCGCCAGCAGCCAAGATCAAGAGGGAGGAAAACTGTTTTTT
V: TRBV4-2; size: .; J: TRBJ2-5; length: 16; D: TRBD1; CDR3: CASSQDLRQGQETQYF; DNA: TGTGCCAGCAGCCAAGACCTAAGACAGGGACAAGAGACCCAGTACTTC